This T cell receptor beta chain is from a study of T cell repertoires in cytomegalovirus infection. At the level of the study: The public TCR beta signatures pointed to both CMV infection and matching HLA type.

The V end lost 1 base, the J end lost 0 bases, and 27 bases lay between the germline ends. CDR3 length: 21 amino acids. Germline values: CDR1 MDHEN, CDR2 SYDVKM. Overall study results and limits: Predominance within the ex vivo response was attributable to HLA-C-restricted CMV-specific TCR beta clonotypes. Identification of carriers of CMV plus the relevant HLA was achieved through cumulative public TCR beta family frequency.

Via MiXCR, TCRdb re-called the reads, giving one row per CDR3 protein. The sample carries about 490,000 distinct CDR3 sequences, more than 25% recorded once. This clonotype was observed at least ten times. The antigen is not known. The specimen was PBMCs. The TCR originated in a human donor in good health (CMV status not recorded). Some clones in this sample may be carry-over from other donors' samples. The J gene is TRBJ2-5, the V gene TRBV28, with D possibly matching TRBD1 (5 bases). CDR3 sequence (DNA): TGTGCCAGCAGTTTATCAACGGCGAGGTTGACAGCTTCTCTTAACCAAGAGACCCAGTACTTC. Amino acids: CASSLSTARLTASLNQETQYF.